Following are 20 T cell receptor beta chains from one sample sequenced in a study of T cell changes during pregnancy in multiple sclerosis. Here immunoSEQ multiplex PCR was the method, and the copy in TCRdb shows in-frame clones only, minus some. Among over 50,000 clones listed, 80% to 90% were seen once. The sequenced sample was CD4+ T cells from peripheral blood mononuclear cells, obtained in the third trimester of pregnancy. Receptor source: a female donor with multiple sclerosis, enrolled in a pregnancy study.

The rearrangement joins TRBV29-1 to TRBJ2-5, with 8 bases matching TRBD2. CDR1 and CDR2 (germline): SQVTM, ANQGSEA. The CDR3 totals 13 residues. The CDR3 nucleotides read TGCGCGGGGGACTTGGCGGGAGGTGAGACCCAGTACTTC. It codes for CAGDLAGGETQYF. The variable domain in full, completed from reference TRBV29-1 and TRBJ2-5, reads SAVISQKPSRDICQRGTSLTIQCQVDSQVTMMFWYRQQPGQSLTLIATANQGSEATYESGFVIDKFPISRPNLTFSTLTVSNMSPEDSSIYLCAGDLAGGETQYFGPGTRLLVL.

In its sample, this clone was seen once. The J gene is TRBJ1-1, the V gene TRBV10-3; 8 nucleotides align to TRBD1. Trimming at V came to 3 bases and at J to 2 bases, leaving 8 bases not matched to a gene. The CDR3 consists of 16 residues. Germline V gene sequence: CDR1 ENHRY, CDR2 SYGVKD. The CDR3 coding sequence is TGTGCCATCAGTGAATGGACAGGGCTCGGCAACACTGAAGCTTTCTTT. This gives the protein CAISEWTGLGNTEAFF.

The rearrangement joins TRBV11-3 to TRBJ2-3; D gene unclear. This CDR3 spans 14 amino acids. Trimming stripped 5 bases from V and 2 bases from J, with 11 bases between. Germline assignment: CDR1 SGHNT and CDR2 YENEEA. CDR3 region: CASSRGQTTDTQYF. CDR3 in DNA: TGTGCCAGCAGCCGCGGCCAGACCACAGATACGCAGTATTTT. The variable domain in full, completed from reference TRBV11-3 and TRBJ2-3, reads EAGVVQSPRYKIIEKKQPVAFWCNPISGHNTLYWYLQNLGQGPELLIRYENEEAVDDSQLPKDRFSAERLKGVDSTLKIQPAELGDSAVYLCASSRGQTTDTQYFGPGTRLTVL.

This clone is a singleton in its sample. The V call is TRBV10-3, the J call TRBJ1-4; D ambiguous. The CDR3 runs to 13 residues. Trimming left V 7 bases short and J 4 bases short, with 10 bases between. Germline assignment: CDR1 ENHRY and CDR2 SYGVKD. The CDR3: CAIKRGLNEKLFF. The CDR3 coding sequence is TGTGCCATCAAGCGGGGTCTTAATGAAAAACTGTTTTTT.

V and J are TRBV5-1 and TRBJ2-5, with 9 bases matching TRBD1. Germline V gene lookup returns CDR1 SGHRS and CDR2 YFSETQ. V was pared by 0 bases and J by 5 bases, with 2 bases of the junction left unmatched. The CDR3 has 14 amino acids. The CDR3 DNA is TGCGCCAGCAGCTTGGACAGGGGGCGGGAGACCCAGTACTTC. Amino acid sequence: CASSLDRGRETQYF.

The chain employs TRBV5-6 and TRBJ1-1, with D perhaps TRBD1 (6 bases). The CDR3 has 13 residues. Germline V gene sequence: CDR1 SGHDT, CDR2 YYEEEE. Deletions cut 0 bases from V and 7 bases from J, with 10 bases between. CDR3 sequence reads: CASSLARGGEAFF. The CDR3 coding sequence is TGTGCCAGCAGCTTGGCACGAGGGGGTGAAGCTTTCTTT.

The chain recombines TRBV11-2 with TRBJ2-2; a possible D gene is TRBD2 (7 bases). The CDR3 spans 16 residues. Looked up from germline, CDR1 is SGHAT and CDR2 is FQNNGV. V lost 4 bases and J lost 7, with 19 bases in between. Here the CDR3 DNA reads TGTGCCAGCAGCTCGGGGCGGGGGCCGCCACACGGGGAGCTGTTTTTT. It yields the protein CASSSGRGPPHGELFF.

This clone was seen a few times. The V gene is TRBV19, the J gene TRBJ1-4; 9 bases map to TRBD1. CDR3 length equals 14 residues. The junction had 7 bases not matched to a gene; V was cut back by 7 bases and J by 7 bases. The germline gives CDR1 LNHDA, CDR2 SQIVND (reference sequence). The CDR3: CASIGQGRREKLFF. The CDR3 nucleotides are TGTGCCAGTATAGGACAGGGGAGGCGTGAAAAACTGTTTTTT.

This rearrangement joins TRBV6-6 to TRBJ2-2; D is possibly TRBD1 (7 bases). Trimming removed 7 bases from V and 7 bases from J, with 19 bases in between. This CDR3 region has 15 residues. The germline gives CDR1 MNHNY, CDR2 SVGAGI (reference sequence). CDR3 protein: CASTYRGLGHGELFF. The CDR3, as DNA: TGTGCCAGCACCTACAGGGGACTCGGGCACGGGGAGCTGTTTTTT.

The chain links TRBV4-1 to TRBJ1-2; D might be TRBD1 (5 bases). Between the trimmed V and J ends, which lost 3 bases and 5 bases, there was a span of 22 bases. Per germline, CDR1 MGHRA and CDR2 YSYEKL. The CDR3 is made up of 17 amino acids. The CDR3 reads CASSQEPPGSVPYGYTF. The CDR3 nucleotides are TGCGCCAGCAGCCAGGAGCCTCCAGGGTCCGTCCCTTATGGCTACACCTTC.

The chain is built from TRBV5-6 and TRBJ1-2; a weak D match, TRBD1 (6 bases). There are 14 residues in the CDR3. Looked up from germline, CDR1 is SGHDT and CDR2 is YYEEEE. Deletions cut 6 bases from V and 8 bases from J, with 20 bases between. CDR3 nucleotide sequence: TGTGCCAGCACGCAAAGGGGGTCCCCAGGGGGCTACACCTTC. It encodes CASTQRGSPGGYTF. The variable domain in full, completed from reference TRBV5-6 and TRBJ1-2, reads DAGVTQSPTHLIKTRGQQVTLRCSPKSGHDTVSWYQQALGQGPQFIFQYYEEEERQRGNFPDRFSGHQFPNYSSELNVNALLLGDSALYLCASTQRGSPGGYTFGSGTRLTVV.

The chain employs TRBV4-2 and TRBJ2-2; D may be TRBD1 (6 bases). V was clipped by 4 bases and J by 2 bases, with 14 bases between them. CDR3 size: 16 residues. Germline assignment: CDR1 LGHNA and CDR2 YNFKEQ. In DNA, the CDR3 is TGTGCCAGCAGCCCCCAGGGCAGGGGAAACACCGGGGAGCTGTTTTTT. Translated: CASSPQGRGNTGELFF.

The chain couples TRBV10-2 to TRBJ1-1; maybe TRBD1 (5 bases). Trimming removed 10 bases from V and 2 bases from J, with 14 bases in between. The V gene's germline CDR1 is WSHSY and CDR2 SAAADI. The CDR3 spans 13 residues. CDR3 sequence (DNA): TGCGCCACCCTGGGGGGAGTCAACACTGAAGCTTTCTTT. This translates into CATLGGVNTEAFF.

The rearrangement links TRBV5-1 to TRBJ2-2; 8 positions match TRBD2. Germline CDR1 and CDR2: SGHRS and YFSETQ. V was clipped by 1 base and J by 6 bases; unmatched bases: 5. CDR3 length: 15 residues. CDR3 sequence reads: CASSLSSGSAGELFF. The CDR3 DNA follows: TGCGCCAGCAGCTTGTCCAGCGGGAGTGCCGGGGAGCTGTTTTTT.

This clone occurred once. V usage is TRBV10-2 and J usage is TRBJ2-7, with 8 bases lining up with TRBD1. Germline V gives CDR1 WSHSY, CDR2 SAAADI. There are 13 residues in the CDR3. Trimming removed 7 bases from V and 5 bases from J; junction bases left unmatched: 7. The CDR3 DNA reads as TGCGCCAGCACTACAGGGGGGTCCCACGAGCAGTACTTC. Protein product: CASTTGGSHEQYF.

The chain carries TRBV18 and TRBJ2-1, with a weak D call TRBD1 (6 bases). CDR1 and CDR2 (germline): KGHSH, LQKENI. This CDR3 contains 17 residues. V gave up 3 bases and J gave up 1 base, with 16 bases separating them. The CDR3 DNA reads TGTGCCAGCTCACCGTCTCGGAGAAGGGGGTCCTACAATGAGCAGTTCTTC. This codes for CASSPSRRRGSYNEQFF.

The rearrangement joins TRBV10-2 to TRBJ2-3; 9 nucleotides line up with TRBD2. Trimming removed 6 bases from V and 7 bases from J; junction bases left unmatched: 11. This CDR3 comprises 15 residues. The germline CDR1 and CDR2 sequences are WSHSY and SAAADI. CDR3 DNA: TGCGCCAGCAGGGTGGGGGCGGGGGGGCTGTATACGCAGTATTTT. Protein sequence: CASRVGAGGLYTQYF.

V is TRBV6-5 and J is TRBJ2-3; unclear D gene. The V gene lost 0 bases and the J gene lost 11 bases, with 12 bases spanning the gap. Germline V lookup: CDR1 MNHEY, CDR2 SVGAGI. The CDR3 loop spans 13 amino acids. CDR3 sequence reads: CASSYSLFRQQYF. DNA of the CDR3: TGTGCCAGCAGTTACTCTTTATTTCGACAGCAGTATTTT.

The chain is built from TRBV5-6 and TRBJ1-1; 10 bases align to TRBD1. CDR1 and CDR2 (germline): SGHDT, YYEEEE. Germline trimming cut 5 bases from V and 5 bases from J; bases unmatched to any gene: 6. This CDR3 has 14 residues. CDR3 in amino acids: CASSGTGESTEAFF. In nucleotides, the CDR3 is TGTGCCAGCAGTGGGACAGGGGAATCGACTGAAGCTTTCTTT.

The chain uses TRBV7-9 and TRBJ2-2, with 8 bases lining up with TRBD2. Germline-derived CDR1 and CDR2 are SEHNR and FQNEAQ (reference sequence). The CDR3 runs to 14 residues. V lost 5 bases to trimming and J lost 7 bases; unmatched junction nucleotides: 6. The DNA of the CDR3 is TGTGCCAGCAGCCGGACTAGCAGGGACGGGGAGCTGTTTTTT. Translation: CASSRTSRDGELFF.